The rows below give T cell receptor beta chains drawn from one sample of a study of OX40 agonist ivuxolimab in advanced cancers. Sequenced by immunoSEQ multiplex PCR; TCRdb stores in-frame clones only, minus some. Among some 64,000 clones listed, approximately 85% were seen once. The sequenced sample was CD4+ or CD8+ T cells sorted from blood, obtained in a trial of the OX40 agonist ivuxolimab. The receptors shown here come from an adult with an advanced solid tumor such as melanoma, head and neck, liver or kidney cancer. Both conserved end residues are part of each CDR3. Fields, in order: CDR3 length, V gene, D gene, J gene, CDR3 protein. A D gene is named only where the DNA matches it firmly.

15	TRBV28	-	TRBJ1-6	CASRNTSPYNSPLHF
15	TRBV7-2	-	TRBJ2-1	CASSLGPGPYNEQFF
15	TRBV7-9	TRBD1	TRBJ1-2	CASSFGRARGFGYTF
13	TRBV7-9	-	TRBJ2-7	CASSFPDSYEQYF
13	TRBV7-2	-	TRBJ2-5	CASSLIQRGTQYF
14	TRBV2	TRBD1	TRBJ2-5	CASKGGTGRETQYF
15	TRBV5-1	-	TRBJ1-4	CASSLDAATNEKLFF
15	TRBV7-8	-	TRBJ1-6	CASSLLSTGNSPLHF
14	TRBV6-5	-	TRBJ1-5	CASSTETHNQPQHF
16	TRBV18	TRBD1	TRBJ2-7	CASSPPTGGPFYEQYF
17	TRBV11-3	TRBD2	TRBJ2-5	CASSLGVKRGVEETQYF
15	TRBV9	-	TRBJ1-6	CASSVSDGNNSPLHF
15	TRBV19	TRBD2	TRBJ2-1	CASKSGTMTYNEQFF
15	TRBV4-3	-	TRBJ1-4	CASSQVQEPYGKLFF
16	TRBV5-6	-	TRBJ1-1	CASSLFILRANTEAFF
11	TRBV28	-	-	CASSLKYEQYF
14	TRBV5-6	-	TRBJ2-7	CASSLERGTYEQYF
15	TRBV7-2	-	TRBJ1-5	CASSSEPYSNQPQHF
17	TRBV11-2	-	TRBJ2-3	CASSLGGEAASADTQYF
14	TRBV18	-	TRBJ2-7	CASSAAPSKGEQYF
14	TRBV7-8	-	TRBJ1-1	CASSQSTVNTEAFF
15	TRBV4-2	-	TRBJ2-2	CASSQEDRNGGELFF
14	TRBV5-1	-	TRBJ2-3	CASSFSGPTDTQYF
18	TRBV4-1	-	TRBJ2-5	CASSQDLGYLAGRETQYF
15	TRBV5-1	-	TRBJ2-6	CASSSDIAGANVLTF
14	TRBV9	-	TRBJ2-4	CASSVDRVGNIQYF
14	TRBV10-3	-	TRBJ2-7	CAISNKQGTDEQYF
16	TRBV15	-	TRBJ1-4	CATSKGQGAMGEKLFF
14	TRBV19	TRBD1	TRBJ2-2	CASSWTGRTGELFF
15	TRBV5-8	-	TRBJ1-4	CASSLSPAANEKLFF
16	TRBV7-2	TRBD2	TRBJ2-7	CASSFRAGGITYEQYF
11	TRBV25-1	-	TRBJ1-2	CASSGPYGYTF
16	TRBV7-9	-	TRBJ2-2	CASSPPGRGDTGELFF
14	TRBV6-5	-	TRBJ1-5	CASSPTAINQPQHF
15	TRBV9	-	TRBJ2-4	CASSPRDLAKNIQYF
12	TRBV29-1	-	TRBJ1-5	CSVADSNQPQHF
15	TRBV15	-	TRBJ2-1	CATSTRGAGYNEQFF
17	TRBV7-3	-	TRBJ2-6	CASSFSHRGSGANVLTF
14	TRBV29-1	TRBD2	TRBJ2-2	CSVEGGKNTGELFF